This is a list of T cell receptor beta chains from one sample in a study of T cells expressing NK-cell markers. Following a re-call of the 5' RACE reads, TCRdb has one entry per CDR3 protein and lacks DNA. The sample table sets out some 150,000 distinct CDR3 sequences. Source material: blood T cells: a sorted CD56 or NKG2C T cell subset, CD4+ or CD8+ T cells, or bulk PBMC T cells (not recorded which). Source of these receptors: a man younger than 35 in good health. Each CDR3 is given with its conserved first and last residue. Each record gives: V gene, J gene, CDR3 protein.

TRBV5-6	TRBJ2-1	CASSTTGVSSYNEQFF
TRBV18	TRBJ2-1	CASSPILVAASSYNEQFF
TRBV10-3	TRBJ2-3	CAISEGDTQYF
TRBV7-3	TRBJ2-7	CASSPRLGHEQYF
TRBV7-9	TRBJ2-7	CASSLVSGQFYEQYF
TRBV28	TRBJ2-2	CASSKLGVTGELFF
TRBV27	TRBJ2-7	CASSPGTYLEQYF
TRBV29-1	TRBJ2-1	CSVEDLRQGWTSEQFF
TRBV2	TRBJ1-3	CASTPGNTIYF
TRBV7-6	TRBJ1-1	CASSLGSDGAFF
TRBV6-5	TRBJ2-2	CASSYPGATGELFF
TRBV2	TRBJ2-7	CASRDEGFYEQYF
TRBV11-2	TRBJ2-2	CASSTLVRENTGELFF
TRBV29-1	TRBJ2-3	CSALLTPRDTQYF
TRBV5-1	TRBJ2-1	CASSLDSGSGNEQFF
TRBV27	TRBJ2-7	CASSFRTSDSYEQYF
TRBV29-1	TRBJ2-7	CSVDITSGGDEQYF
TRBV30	TRBJ1-2	CAWSIEHDDVKGYTF
TRBV2	TRBJ2-1	CASSESGGTSGRLNEQFF
TRBV12-3/TRBV12-4	TRBJ2-1	CASSPDRGKYNEQFF
TRBV4-2	TRBJ1-5	CASSQVGSNQPQHF
TRBV25-1	TRBJ2-3	CASSEYGLAGGPGTDTQYF
TRBV11-2	TRBJ2-2	CASSLYSVLGHQNTGELFF
TRBV12-3/TRBV12-4	TRBJ1-5	CASGQGAGQPQHF
TRBV7-8	TRBJ1-1	CASSLGTGVRFGTEAFF
TRBV3-1	TRBJ2-2	CASSQEGRAGDPGELFF
TRBV29-1	TRBJ2-3	CSVWPGTKYTDTQYF
TRBV27	TRBJ1-1	CASSLDRGTEAFF
TRBV5-6	TRBJ2-5	CASSSGGRTGEETQYF
TRBV7-6	TRBJ2-3	CASSLRLAIKGSTDTQYF
TRBV19	TRBJ1-2	CASSIMSTGGDGYTF
TRBV7-2	TRBJ2-2	CASSQGSGELFF
TRBV4-2	TRBJ2-7	CASSPPVTSRAEQYF
TRBV2	TRBJ1-2	CASRDPGTDYGYTF
TRBV20-1	TRBJ1-5	CSARDGYDNQPQHF
TRBV23-1	TRBJ2-5	CASSHRAEETQYF
TRBV29-1	TRBJ2-7	CSVEWPGGVSYEQYF
TRBV9	TRBJ1-1	CASSVSGGGTEAFF
TRBV7-9	TRBJ2-3	CASSPSGRSTDTQYF
TRBV4-1	TRBJ2-1	CASSLNPLADQFF
TRBV11-1	TRBJ2-3	CASRHPNDRELSTDTQYF
TRBV11-2	TRBJ2-1	CASSQTATEQFF
TRBV18	TRBJ2-3	CASSPPLGHGTPDTQYF
TRBV29-1	TRBJ2-5	CSAVPADQETQYF
TRBV20-1	TRBJ2-3	CSASLDQVALPTQYF
TRBV12-3/TRBV12-4	TRBJ1-2	CASSFLQGYGYTF
TRBV10-3	TRBJ2-3	CAISESGSRTDTQYF
TRBV10-3	TRBJ2-3	CAIREISAGGPQDTQYF
TRBV11-1	TRBJ2-2	CASSGRQGGTGELFF